These 11 T cell receptor beta chains came from one sample sequenced in a study of beta chain features in type 1 diabetes. TCRB transcripts that were expressed got sequenced, as all of the isolated RNA had been reverse transcribed. Method: immunoSEQ multiplex PCR; TCRdb's copy keeps in-frame clones and lacks some. The table includes under 450,000 clones, approximately 15% detected once. The sequencing sample was made of naive CD4+ T cells from blood. The origin of the receptors is a man younger than 40 in good health.

A few counts support this clone. J is TRBJ1-3 and V is TRBV25-1, with D maybe TRBD1 (5 bases). This CDR3 is 11 amino acids long. V shed 4 bases and J shed 9 bases, with 7 bases lying between them. Germline V CDR1 and CDR2: MGHDK, SYGVNS. DNA of the CDR3: TGTGCCAGCAGTGCGGGGGTCACCATATATTTT. Translated, it gives CASSAGVTIYF.

The chain couples TRBV9 to TRBJ2-5, with TRBD2 as a possible D gene (6 bases). V was pared by 4 bases and J by 3 bases, with 10 bases between. CDR3 length: 13 amino acids. CDR1 and CDR2 from the germline V gene are SGDLS and YYNGEE. The CDR3 DNA reads TGTGCCAGCAGCAAAGGACTAAAAGAGACCCAGTACTTC. Its protein product is CASSKGLKETQYF.

V usage is TRBV7-2 and J usage is TRBJ1-6; D call uncertain. In germline, CDR1 is SGHTA, CDR2 FQGNSA. The germline V and J ends were trimmed by 3 bases and 13 bases, with 10 bases remaining between them. CDR3 length: 12 residues. CDR3 nucleotides: TGTGCCAGCAGCTTCAGCCGTCGGCCCCTCCACTTT. It codes for CASSFSRRPLHF.

This chain uses TRBV4-1 with TRBJ2-3, with 9 nucleotides matching TRBD2. Germline V lookup: CDR1 MGHRA, CDR2 YSYEKL. CDR3 length: 18 amino acids. The J segment lost 1 base and the V segment lost 0 bases, leaving 8 bases of the junction unmatched. CDR3 coding DNA: TGCGCCAGCAGCCAAGAGACTAGCGGAATATCTCGCACAGATACGCAGTATTTT. This sequence encodes CASSQETSGISRTDTQYF.

This clone was recorded a few times. This rearrangement joins TRBV4-2 to TRBJ2-2; no firm D call. CDR3 size: 14 residues. V was pared by 1 base and J by 8 bases, with 11 bases between. The germline gives CDR1 LGHNA, CDR2 YNFKEQ. CDR3 coding DNA: TGTGCCAGCAGCCAAGTAGCCCCCGTAGGGGAGCTGTTTTTT. It encodes CASSQVAPVGELFF.

This chain uses TRBV6-5 with TRBJ2-1, with 7 bases fitting TRBD1. The V gene end was trimmed by 0 bases and the J gene end by 4 bases; junction bases not matched to a gene: 6. CDR3 size: 16 residues. Germline CDR1 is MNHEY and CDR2 is SVGAGI. In DNA form, the CDR3 reads TGTGCCAGCAGTTACTCCTGGACAGGTGTATACAATGAGCAGTTCTTC. Translating gives CASSYSWTGVYNEQFF.

This clone was seen only a few times. The V call is TRBV7-2, the J call TRBJ2-5; D is possibly TRBD1 (5 bases). This CDR3 comprises 11 residues. V lost 4 bases to trimming and J lost 7 bases, with 7 bases between them. Germline V gene sequence: CDR1 SGHTA, CDR2 FQGNSA. For the CDR3, the DNA is TGTGCCAGCAGCTCTGGGGCGACCCAGTACTTC. This translates into CASSSGATQYF.

V gene TRBV27 combines with J gene TRBJ2-3; a possible D gene is TRBD2 (6 bases). CDR1 and CDR2 (germline): MNHEY, SMNVEV (reference sequence). The CDR3 is made up of 14 amino acids. With 8 bases removed from V and 1 base from J, the gap between germline ends came to 13 bases. CDR3 bases: TGTGCCAGCTGTGGGGCGGGGCGCACAGATACGCAGTATTTT. Protein product: CASCGAGRTDTQYF.

This clone was detected only a few times. The rearrangement uses TRBV30 and TRBJ1-3; D gene unclear. The length of the CDR3 is 11 residues. Germline values: CDR1 GTSNPN, CDR2 SVGIG (reference sequence). The germline V and J ends were trimmed by 1 base and 11 bases, with 9 bases remaining between them. CDR3 coding DNA: TGTGCCTGGAGTGCCACCGGCCCCATATATTTT. It encodes CAWSATGPIYF.

This clone was recorded a few times. V is TRBV7-9 and J is TRBJ2-1; no clear D. Trimming took off 1 base at V and 9 bases at J, with 13 bases between the two ends. The CDR3 spans 14 residues. Looked up from germline, CDR1 is SEHNR and CDR2 is FQNEAQ (reference sequence). The DNA of the CDR3 is TGTGCCAGCAGCTTAGAAGGTGCCAAGAGTGAGCAGTTCTTC. This translates into CASSLEGAKSEQFF.

This chain connects TRBV9 to TRBJ2-7; 7 positions match TRBD2. The junction had 12 bases not matched to a gene; V was cut back by 4 bases and J by 2 bases. The CDR3 runs 16 residues. CDR1 and CDR2 from the germline V gene are SGDLS and YYNGEE. CDR3 DNA: TGTGCCAGCAGCCCCACCCGGGCTAGCGGTCCCTACGAGCAGTACTTC. It encodes CASSPTRASGPYEQYF.